These 23 T cell receptor beta chains share one sample of origin, sequenced in a study of T cells in localized non-small cell lung cancer. This table comes from immunoSEQ multiplex PCR, and its TCRdb copy is limited to in-frame clones, with some not included. The sample carries 37,000 or so clones, over 80% recorded once. Material: peripheral blood, obtained before any cancer treatment. The receptors were gathered from a woman aged 40-69 years with stage I lung adenocarcinoma.

This clone appeared once. This CDR3 reads CASSLSLGLAHTDTQYF. The CDR3 nucleotides are TGTGCCAGCAGTTTATCCCTGGGACTAGCGCACACAGATACGCAGTATTTT. The chain couples TRBV27 to TRBJ2-3; 10 nucleotides align to TRBD2. Germline V gene lookup returns CDR1 MNHEY and CDR2 SMNVEV (reference sequence). CDR3 length: 17 residues. Trimming took 0 bases from V and 2 from J; bases not matched to a gene: 5.

The chain recombines TRBV5-5 with TRBJ2-3; TRBD1 matches at 10 bases. This CDR3 is 16 amino acids long. Trimming removed 4 bases from V and 4 bases from J; junction bases left unmatched: 9. The germline V gene encodes CDR1 SGHKS and CDR2 YYEKEE (reference sequence). The CDR3 protein is CASSPTWTGGPDTQYF. Here the CDR3 DNA reads TGTGCCAGCAGCCCGACCTGGACAGGGGGGCCAGATACGCAGTATTTT.

The CDR3 DNA reads TGTGCCAGCAGTCCCCAAACCCCGTACGAGCAGTACTTC. This translates into CASSPQTPYEQYF. The genes are TRBV28 and TRBJ2-7; no firm D call. V was shortened by 5 bases and J by 4 bases, with 12 bases between the two germline ends. CDR3 length: 13 amino acids. Germline V CDR1 and CDR2: MDHEN, SYDVKM. The entire variable domain, with the rest obtained from reference TRBV28 and TRBJ2-7, is as follows: DVKVTQSSRYLVKRTGEKVFLECVQDMDHENMFWYRQDPGLGLRLIYFSYDVKMKEKGDIPEGYSVSREKKERFSLILESASTNQTSMYLCASSPQTPYEQYFGPGTRLTVT.

The chain has TRBV10-2 and TRBJ1-2; 8 bases agree with TRBD1. J was trimmed by 7 bases and V by 6 bases; bases with no gene match: 7. CDR1 and CDR2 from the germline V gene are WSHSY and SAAADI. The CDR3 covers 13 residues. In DNA form, the CDR3 reads TGCGCCAGCAGGACCCAGGGGGCGCGTGGCTACACCTTC. As protein: CASRTQGARGYTF.

The chain is built from TRBV5-1 and TRBJ2-1; D possibly uses TRBD1 or TRBD2 (5 bases each). The CDR3 covers 16 residues. Germline V gene data show CDR1 as SGHRS and CDR2 as YFSETQ. With 0 bases removed from V and 0 bases from J, the gap between germline ends came to 10 bases. The CDR3 sequence is CASSLDGDPSYNEQFF. CDR3 nucleotides: TGCGCCAGCAGCTTGGATGGGGACCCCTCCTACAATGAGCAGTTCTTC. The full variable domain, rest sourced from reference TRBV5-1 and TRBJ2-1, is KAGVTQTPRYLIKTRGQQVTLSCSPISGHRSVSWYQQTPGQGLQFLFEYFSETQRNKGNFPGRFSGRQFSNSRSEMNVSTLELGDSALYLCASSLDGDPSYNEQFFGPGTRLTVL.

The V and J genes are TRBV6-1 and TRBJ1-5; tentative D call: TRBD1 (5 bases). The CDR3 contains 15 residues. Germline V gene sequence: CDR1 MNHNS, CDR2 SASEGT. V was pared by 7 bases and J by 0 bases, with 13 bases between. CDR3 in amino acids: CASKAGLNSNQPQHF. The CDR3 DNA reads TGTGCCAGCAAAGCAGGGCTCAATAGCAATCAGCCCCAGCATTTT.

This clone has a handful of counts. This chain joins TRBV28 and TRBJ1-2, with 9 bases aligning to TRBD1. Germline V gene lookup returns CDR1 MDHEN and CDR2 SYDVKM. CDR3 length: 16 amino acids. With V trimmed by 2 bases and J by 5 bases, 9 bases remained unmatched. The CDR3 nucleotides are TGTGCCAGCAGTTTAGAAGGGACAGGGAAGTTTTATGGCTACACCTTC. It yields the protein CASSLEGTGKFYGYTF.

The chain is built from TRBV11-3 and TRBJ2-1; 10 positions match TRBD1. V was pared by 4 bases and J by 0 bases, with 6 bases of the junction left unmatched. In germline, CDR1 is SGHNT, CDR2 YENEEA. The CDR3 runs to 17 residues. The CDR3 sequence: CASSSDRGPSSYNEQFF. Written as DNA, the CDR3 is TGTGCCAGCAGCTCCGACAGGGGGCCGAGCTCCTACAATGAGCAGTTCTTC.

The count of this clone is one. This chain joins TRBV10-3 and TRBJ2-1, with TRBD2 matching 14 bases. In germline, CDR1 is ENHRY, CDR2 SYGVKD. V lost 6 bases, J lost 7 bases, and 11 bases stayed unmatched. This CDR3 has 17 amino acids. Here the CDR3 DNA reads TGTGCCATCAGCGGAGTCGCAGGGACTAGCGGGAGAAATGAGCAGTTCTTC. This gives the protein CAISGVAGTSGRNEQFF.

V gene TRBV21-1 combines with J gene TRBJ1-1. TRBV21-1 corresponds to a pseudogene. CDR3 length: 19 residues. The CDR3 loop is CASSKELRLLGAIIAEAFF. CDR3 DNA: TGTGCCAGCAGCAAAGAGCTCAGACTCCTCGGGGCAATAATCGCTGAAGCTTTCTTT.

V gene TRBV7-9 combines with J gene TRBJ2-3; D gene uncertain. The CDR3 has 12 residues. The V gene's germline CDR1 is SEHNR and CDR2 FQNEAQ (reference sequence). V was clipped by 8 bases and J by 1 base, with 7 bases between them. The CDR3: CASHTGTDTQYF. In DNA, the CDR3 is TGTGCCAGCCACACGGGCACAGATACGCAGTATTTT.

The J gene is TRBJ1-2, the V gene TRBV19; 11 bases agree with TRBD1. From germline, CDR1 is LNHDA and CDR2 SQIVND (reference sequence). This CDR3 has 14 amino acids. After removal of 7 bases from V and 2 bases from J, the junction contained 3 bases not matched to a gene. The CDR3 spells CASTRTGGNYGYTF. The CDR3 DNA reads as TGTGCCAGTACCCGGACAGGGGGCAACTATGGCTACACCTTC.

This chain joins TRBV21-1 and TRBJ1-1. TRBV21-1 is assigned pseudogene status. There are 15 residues in the CDR3. Here the CDR3 reads CASSKDSGTHTEAFF. The CDR3 DNA is TGTGCCAGCAGCAAAGATTCGGGGACGCACACTGAAGCTTTCTTT.

The J gene is TRBJ2-6, the V gene TRBV7-9; D gene unclear. The CDR3 has 11 amino acids. The germline V gene has CDR1 SEHNR and CDR2 FQNEAQ (reference sequence). The CDR3 DNA is TGTGCGTCGGGTGGGGCCAACGTCCTGACTTTC. This encodes CASGGANVLTF.

The chain recombines TRBV6-1 with TRBJ1-4, with unresolved D. Trimming removed 2 bases at V and 0 bases at J, with 10 bases between. The CDR3 is made up of 16 amino acids. Germline-derived CDR1 and CDR2 are MNHNS and SASEGT. CDR3 sequence: CASSESPGATNEKLFF. CDR3 sequence (DNA): TGTGCCAGCAGTGAAAGCCCTGGGGCAACTAATGAAAAACTGTTTTTT.

The V gene is TRBV7-6, the J gene TRBJ2-7; 10 bases fit TRBD1. V was pared by 2 bases and J by 5 bases, with 3 bases of the junction left unmatched. The CDR3 is 14 amino acids. The germline CDR1 and CDR2 sequences are SGHVS and FNYEAQ. In nucleotides, the CDR3 is TGTGCCAGCAGCTTATACGGGACAGGGGACGAGCAGTACTTC. This translates into CASSLYGTGDEQYF. Supplemented by reference TRBV7-6 and TRBJ2-7, the full variable domain reads GAGVSQSPRYKVTKRGQDVALRCDPISGHVSLYWYRQALGQGPEFLTYFNYEAQQDKSGLPNDRFSAERPEGSISTLTIQRTEQRDSAMYRCASSLYGTGDEQYFGPGTRLTVT.

This clone appeared a few times. The chain links TRBV11-3 to TRBJ2-5; 9 nucleotides line up with TRBD1. From germline, CDR1 is SGHNT and CDR2 YENEEA. This CDR3 is 15 amino acids long. Trimming took 5 bases from V and 4 from J; bases not matched to a gene: 8. The CDR3 bases are TGTGCCAGCAGCAACACCGGGACAGGGATAGAGACCCAGTACTTC. As protein: CASSNTGTGIETQYF.

The J gene is TRBJ2-3, the V gene TRBV21-1. TRBV21-1 is an annotated pseudogene. The CDR3 has 12 amino acids. The CDR3 DNA is TGTGCCAGCAGCGGGAACACAGATACGCAGTATTTT. It is translated as CASSGNTDTQYF.

This chain joins TRBV9 and TRBJ1-1, with 10 bases lining up with TRBD1. Trimming removed 4 bases from V and 6 bases from J; junction bases left unmatched: 9. CDR3 length equals 15 residues. Per the germline V gene, CDR1 is SGDLS and CDR2 is YYNGEE. The chain's CDR3 is CASSPEGQGYSEAFF. The CDR3 DNA reads as TGTGCCAGCAGCCCCGAGGGACAGGGGTATTCTGAAGCTTTCTTT.

A note on this clone: Germline and junction disagree at one end, which may indicate a read error. This sequence joins TRBV5-1 and TRBJ1-2; 7 bases align to TRBD1. This CDR3 region has 17 residues. Germline V gene sequence: CDR1 SGHRS, CDR2 YFSETQ. The CDR3 DNA follows: TGCGCCAGCAGCTTGGGGCCGCTAGATTCGACAGGGCAAGAGAATTCCTTC. Protein sequence: CASSLGPLDSTGQENSF.

This chain uses TRBV19 with TRBJ2-3; tentatively, D is TRBD1 or TRBD2 (7 bases each). The CDR3 is 16 residues long. The V and J ends lost 9 bases and 2 bases respectively, with 21 bases between them. Germline lookup yields CDR1 LNHDA and CDR2 SQIVND (reference sequence). DNA for the CDR3: TGTGCCAGCAGCTTGGTCAGGGGGGGGACCACAGATACGCAGTATTTT. This gives the protein CASSLVRGGTTDTQYF.

The chain carries TRBV13 and TRBJ2-5; D possibly uses TRBD1 or TRBD2 (5 bases each). The CDR3 has 14 amino acids. V was clipped by 6 bases and J by 5 bases, with 16 bases between them. Germline V CDR1 and CDR2: PRHDT, FYEKMQ (reference sequence). CDR3 bases: TGTGCCAGCAGGCTCCGGGGCCCCGGGGAGACCCAGTACTTC. Encoded protein: CASRLRGPGETQYF.

The chain employs TRBV28 and TRBJ2-1; tentative D call: TRBD2 (5 bases). Trimming left V 10 bases short and J 4 bases short, with 20 bases between. The CDR3 has 15 amino acids. Germline CDR1 is MDHEN and CDR2 is SYDVKM. CDR3 protein: CATALPVSGYNEQFF. The CDR3 region has the DNA TGTGCCACCGCCCTTCCGGTGAGCGGTTACAATGAGCAGTTCTTC.